This TCR beta chain derives from a study of T cells in women clearing cervical HPV infection. immunoSEQ multiplex PCR used an average of roughly 1,300 ng genomic DNA. Assay: immunoSEQ multiplex PCR; the TCRdb copy retains only in-frame clones and omits some. This sample's clone table lists 30,000 or so clones. Comments on this clone: The antigen remains unidentified. The read gets to within 3 residues of the CDR3 end, and the germline J gene fills in the rest.

General observations from the study: Effector/memory and HPV-specific T cells were not isolated, and association timing is unknown.

V lost 6 bases, J lost 6 bases, and 9 bases stayed unmatched. Germline V CDR1 and CDR2: MNHEY, SVGEGT. The CDR3 sequence is 15 residues long. The chain joins TRBV6-2 or TRBV6-3 to TRBJ2-1, with 9 bases identical to TRBD1. The clonotype comes from a woman between 18 and 70 years old with a cervical HPV16 infection that either progressed to CIN3+ or cleared (not recorded which). Specimen: blood buffy coat. CDR3 sequence: CASRPGTGPINEQFF. CDR3 bases read: TGTGCCAGCAGACCCGGGACAGGGCCGATCAATGAG.